The 30 T cell receptor beta chains presented below share a single source sample, sequenced in a study of vaccination and CD4 T cells after COVID-19. The assay that was used to sequence DNA from cultured CD4+ T cells was the Oncomine TCR Beta short-read assay. TCRdb re-derived calls from the PCR reads in MiXCR, one entry per CDR3 protein. The data show under 25,000 distinct CDR3 sequences, 49% seen once. Indicated treatment: approximately 9-day PBMC culture with coronavirus spike peptide pools or control peptides (ViraFEST assay). Their target antigens are unknown. The sequenced sample consisted of CD4+ T cells from blood, cultured in vitro. The receptors come from a human donor who had recovered from COVID-19.

By share of the sample, this clonotype is medium-sized. CDR3 loop: CASSPGGAVPNQPQHF. The CDR3 bases are TGTGCCAGCAGCCCAGGGGGCGCGGTTCCCAATCAGCCCCAGCATTTT. The chain joins TRBV6-2 or TRBV6-3 to TRBJ1-5; 8 nucleotides agree with TRBD1. The V segment lost 6 bases and the J segment 3 bases; nucleotides outside the gene matches: 10. The CDR3 extends over 16 amino acids. Germline-derived CDR1 and CDR2 are MNHEY and SVGEGT.

The chain links TRBV30 to TRBJ2-6; possible D gene TRBD1, 6 bases. The CDR3 runs 18 residues. Germline V gene data show CDR1 as GTSNPN and CDR2 as SVGIG (reference sequence). Trimming took 0 bases from V and 0 from J, leaving 15 bases between them. The CDR3 DNA is TGTGCCTGGAGTGTAGACAGGACTGTCCCCTCTGGGGCCAACGTCCTGACTTTC. Protein sequence: CAWSVDRTVPSGANVLTF.

This clonotype has just a few counts. The chain recombines TRBV20-1 with TRBJ1-6, with D uncertain. V lost 0 bases and J 5 bases, leaving 8 bases between the germline ends. CDR3 length: 14 residues. Germline values: CDR1 DFQATT, CDR2 SNEGSKA (reference sequence). CDR3 DNA: TGCAGTGCTAGAGAGGGGTCCCATAATTCACCCCTCCACTTT. It yields the protein CSAREGSHNSPLHF.

The CDR3 DNA sequence: TGCAGTGCTACCCCAGGGGGCCGGTACACTGAAGCTTTCTTT. This codes for CSATPGGRYTEAFF. The rearrangement links TRBV20-1 to TRBJ1-1; 8 bases match TRBD1. This CDR3 has 14 amino acids. V was pared by 4 bases and J by 3 bases, with 7 bases of the junction left unmatched. CDR1 is DFQATT and CDR2 is SNEGSKA in the germline V gene (reference sequence).

This clonotype has just a few counts. The rearrangement uses TRBV5-4 and TRBJ1-5; D unresolved. CDR1 SGHNT and CDR2 YYREEE come from the germline V gene (reference sequence). The length of the CDR3 is 14 residues. Deletions cut 5 bases from V and 0 bases from J, with 9 bases between. The CDR3 loop reads CASRQSYSNQPQHF. The DNA of the CDR3 is TGTGCCAGCAGACAGAGCTATAGCAATCAGCCCCAGCATTTT. Full variable domain (rest looked up from reference TRBV5-4 and TRBJ1-5): ETGVTQSPTHLIKTRGQQVTLRCSSQSGHNTVSWYQQALGQGPQFIFQYYREEENGRGNFPPRFSGLQFPNYSSELNVNALELDDSALYLCASRQSYSNQPQHFGDGTRLSIL.

There are a few counts of this clonotype. The rearrangement links TRBV10-3 to TRBJ1-2, with D possibly being TRBD1 (5 bases). Germline-derived CDR1 and CDR2 are ENHRY and SYGVKD. This CDR3 comprises 13 residues. V was shortened by 11 bases and J by 3 bases, with 16 bases between the two germline ends. The chain's CDR3 is CASGASGDYGYTF. Written as DNA, the CDR3 is TGTGCCTCCGGGGCCTCAGGAGACTATGGCTACACCTTC.

V usage is TRBV20-1 and J usage is TRBJ2-1; TRBD2 agrees at 12 bases. This CDR3 is 13 amino acids long. The V segment lost 6 bases and the J segment 4 bases; nucleotides outside the gene matches: 1. Germline CDR1 is DFQATT and CDR2 is SNEGSKA (reference sequence). The CDR3 region has the DNA TGCAGTGCCGGGACTAGCGGGTACAATGAGCAGTTCTTC. It specifies CSAGTSGYNEQFF.

The CDR3 bases are TGTGCCAGTAGTATAGGGGCGGGGGGCCATCAGCCCCAGCATTTT. Protein sequence: CASSIGAGGHQPQHF. V gene TRBV19 combines with J gene TRBJ1-5; D may be TRBD1 (6 bases). The CDR3 extends over 15 amino acids. Trimming shortened V by 1 base and J by 5 bases, and 12 bases separated the two germline ends. CDR1 is LNHDA, CDR2 SQIVND, per germline (reference sequence). Based on the CDR3 plus reference TRBV19 and TRBJ1-5, the full variable domain is DGGITQSPKYLFRKEGQNVTLSCEQNLNHDAMYWYRQDPGQGLRLIYYSQIVNDFQKGDIAEGYSVSREKKESFPLTVTSAQKNPTAFYLCASSIGAGGHQPQHFGDGTRLSIL.

The chain employs TRBV6-1 and TRBJ1-4, with D maybe TRBD1 (6 bases). Germline values: CDR1 MNHNS, CDR2 SASEGT. V was shortened by 5 bases and J by 7 bases, with 14 bases between the two germline ends. This CDR3 region has 14 residues. This CDR3 reads CASSLGTGTEKLFF. CDR3 nucleotides: TGTGCCAGCAGTCTGGGTACAGGGACTGAAAAACTGTTTTTT.

This clonotype was counted only a few times. The chain uses TRBV6-1 and TRBJ1-1; maybe TRBD1 (5 bases). The germline CDR1 and CDR2 sequences are MNHNS and SASEGT. V was cut by 8 bases and J by 3 bases, with 7 bases left in between. This CDR3 is 11 amino acids long. CDR3 in amino acids: CASWGYTEAFF. CDR3 sequence (DNA): TGTGCCAGCTGGGGGTACACTGAAGCTTTCTTT.

This chain links TRBV20-1 with TRBJ1-5, with a possible D match to TRBD1 (6 bases). This CDR3 has 13 residues. V was cut by 3 bases and J by 7 bases, with 13 bases left in between. Germline V lookup: CDR1 DFQATT, CDR2 SNEGSKA (reference sequence). The chain's CDR3 is CSARTQGGQPQHF. CDR3 DNA: TGCAGTGCTAGGACACAGGGAGGGCAGCCCCAGCATTTT.

The genes are TRBV7-3 and TRBJ2-5, with D tentatively TRBD1 or TRBD2 (6 bases each). The V end lost 6 bases, the J end lost 6 bases, and 17 bases lay between the germline ends. Germline V lookup: CDR1 SGHTA, CDR2 FQGTGA. The CDR3 is 14 amino acids. DNA of the CDR3: TGTGCCAGCAGTTTACCCCGGGGGCTTAAGACCCAGTACTTC. The encoded protein is CASSLPRGLKTQYF.

The rearrangement uses TRBV7-2 and TRBJ1-2; D unclear. The germline V and J ends were trimmed by 0 bases and 8 bases, with 10 bases remaining between them. Germline-derived CDR1 and CDR2 are SGHTA and FQGNSA. The CDR3 consists of 13 residues. The CDR3, as DNA: TGTGCCAGCAGCTTAGCTGGGCTCGAGGGCTACACCTTC. Its protein is CASSLAGLEGYTF.

The V gene is TRBV19, the J gene TRBJ1-2; D might be TRBD1 (6 bases). The CDR3 has 13 residues. The V gene's germline CDR1 is LNHDA and CDR2 SQIVND (reference sequence). Trimming stripped 3 bases from V and 4 bases from J, with 9 bases between. DNA for the CDR3: TGTGCCAGTAGTATCCAGGGGCCCTATGGCTACACCTTC. Its translation: CASSIQGPYGYTF.

J is TRBJ1-5 and V is TRBV7-3; D is unresolved. The V end was cut by 8 bases, the J end by 1 base, with 9 bases between. The CDR3 is 13 residues long. Per the germline V gene, CDR1 is SGHTA and CDR2 is FQGTGA. The CDR3 DNA reads TGTGCCAGCTCGGTGGGAAGCAATCAGCCCCAGCATTTT. Protein: CASSVGSNQPQHF. Looking up the rest from reference TRBV7-3 and TRBJ1-5 gives the full variable domain: GAGVSQTPSNKVTEKGKYVELRCDPISGHTALYWYRQSLGQGPEFLIYFQGTGAADDSGLPNDRFFAVRPEGSVSTLKIQRTERGDSAVYLCASSVGSNQPQHFGDGTRLSIL.

CDR3 DNA: TGTGCCAGTAGTATAGACCCCAGGGGGCGAAATTCACCCCTCCACTTT. Encoded protein: CASSIDPRGRNSPLHF. V is TRBV19 and J is TRBJ1-6; 8 bases agree with TRBD1. The CDR3 runs 16 residues. CDR1 and CDR2 (germline): LNHDA, SQIVND (reference sequence). With 0 bases clipped from V and 7 bases from J, the junction kept 5 bases outside the gene matches.

The chain is built from TRBV20-1 and TRBJ2-1; D remains ambiguous. Germline V CDR1 and CDR2: DFQATT, SNEGSKA (reference sequence). The V and J ends lost 5 bases and 5 bases respectively, with 4 bases between them. This CDR3 comprises 10 residues. The CDR3 region is CSARNNEQFF. CDR3 nucleotide sequence: TGCAGTGCTCGAAACAATGAGCAGTTCTTC.

V gene TRBV6-1 combines with J gene TRBJ1-1; D is ambiguous. CDR1 MNHNS and CDR2 SASEGT come from the germline V gene. V lost 7 bases to trimming and J lost 11 bases, with 14 bases between them. The CDR3 runs to 11 residues. CDR3 sequence reads: CASTRHQWAFF. CDR3 nucleotides: TGTGCCAGCACTCGACACCAGTGGGCTTTCTTT.

This clonotype showed up just a few times. The gene calls are TRBV7-2 and TRBJ2-1, with D perhaps TRBD1 or TRBD2 (7 bases each). The germline V gene has CDR1 SGHTA and CDR2 FQGNSA. The CDR3 runs 15 residues. V lost 3 bases, J lost 6 bases, and 15 bases lay in between. The CDR3 nucleotides read TGTGCCAGCAGCTTCAGGGGGGGCAGAGGCAATGAGCAGTTCTTC. This gives the protein CASSFRGGRGNEQFF.

This chain joins TRBV7-9 and TRBJ1-1; tentatively, D is TRBD1 (6 bases). Per the germline V gene, CDR1 is SEHNR and CDR2 is FQNEAQ (reference sequence). Trimming took 3 bases from V and 4 from J, leaving 12 bases between them. CDR3 length: 14 amino acids. The CDR3 protein is CASSFKGVSTEAFF. The CDR3 coding sequence is TGTGCCAGCAGCTTCAAGGGGGTGAGCACTGAAGCTTTCTTT.

In DNA, the CDR3 is TGTGCCAGCAGTTCGCTTGGAGGAAGTCTCAGGGGCGAGCAGTACTTC. Translating it yields CASSSLGGSLRGEQYF. The chain is built from TRBV27 and TRBJ2-7; D perhaps matches TRBD1 (6 bases). Germline assignment: CDR1 MNHEY and CDR2 SMNVEV (reference sequence). V lost 4 bases, J lost 6 bases, and 22 bases lay in between. The CDR3 is 16 amino acids.

The chain employs TRBV10-3 and TRBJ1-2, with a tentative D call TRBD1 (6 bases). In germline, CDR1 is ENHRY, CDR2 SYGVKD. The CDR3 is 14 residues long. Trimming took off 2 bases at V and 2 bases at J, with 9 bases between the two ends. In nucleotides, the CDR3 is TGTGCCATCAGTGAGGGACAGTTGAACTATGGCTACACCTTC. Amino acid sequence: CAISEGQLNYGYTF.

Only a few counts were recorded for this clonotype. The genes are TRBV7-2 and TRBJ2-1, with unresolved D. The J call is uncertain, as TRBJ2-7 better fits the DNA end. CDR1 is SGHTA, CDR2 FQGNSA, per germline. The CDR3 is 12 amino acids. CDR3 DNA sequence: TGTGCCAGCAGCACCGGAGTGGACGAGCAGTACTTC. Amino acids: CASSTGVDEQYF.

In its sample, this clonotype was seen a few times. J is TRBJ1-2 and V is TRBV6-1, with 11 bases aligning to TRBD1. The CDR3 length is 14 residues. V shed 8 bases, J shed 7 bases, and the junction held 9 bases outside the gene matches. CDR1 is MNHNS, CDR2 SASEGT, per germline. The CDR3 loop is CASGYRDRGGGYTF. In DNA, the CDR3 is TGTGCCAGCGGCTACCGGGACAGGGGGGGTGGCTACACCTTC.

Only a few counts were recorded for this clonotype. A read error may produce the germline difference seen at one junction end. V gene TRBV20-1 combines with J gene TRBJ1-2; TRBD1 is a possible D gene (5 bases). The CDR3 has 12 amino acids. CDR1 and CDR2 from the germline V gene are DFQATT and SNEGSKA (reference sequence). As DNA, the CDR3 is TGCAGTGCTAGAGATCTCGAATGGGGCTACACTTTC. Its translation is CSARDLEWGYTF.

The V call is TRBV6-2 or TRBV6-3, the J call TRBJ2-3; 11 positions match TRBD2. J was trimmed by 5 bases and V by 6 bases; bases with no gene match: 10. CDR3 length equals 16 residues. In germline, CDR1 is MNHEY, CDR2 SVGEGT. As DNA, the CDR3 is TGTGCCAGCAGGACCCATAGCGGGGGGGGGAGAGATACGCAGTATTTT. Its translation: CASRTHSGGGRDTQYF.

The chain has TRBV20-1 and TRBJ2-1; tentatively, D is TRBD2 (5 bases). The germline V gene encodes CDR1 DFQATT and CDR2 SNEGSKA (reference sequence). CDR3 length: 16 amino acids. V was cut by 6 bases and J by 2 bases, with 20 bases left in between. In nucleotides, the CDR3 is TGCAGTGCACTCCCCAGTACTAGGAACGCCTACAATGAGCAGTTCTTC. This codes for CSALPSTRNAYNEQFF.

This clonotype was observed a single time. The chain joins TRBV24-1 to TRBJ2-2; 8 positions match TRBD1. V lost 5 bases, J lost 4 bases, and 2 bases stayed unmatched. Germline V gene data show CDR1 as KGHDR and CDR2 as SFDVKD. The CDR3 extends over 14 amino acids. The CDR3 DNA is TGTGCCACCAGTGTCACAGGGGGCACCGGGGAGCTGTTTTTT. It encodes CATSVTGGTGELFF.

The rearrangement uses TRBV30 and TRBJ2-3, with a weak D call TRBD2 (5 bases). This CDR3 spans 13 amino acids. CDR1 and CDR2 from the germline V gene are GTSNPN and SVGIG (reference sequence). V lost 1 base and J lost 0, with 5 bases in between. The CDR3 region has the DNA TGTGCCTGGAGTGGCGGGAGCACAGATACGCAGTATTTT. It codes for CAWSGGSTDTQYF.

This clonotype was recorded a few times. V usage is TRBV6-1 and J usage is TRBJ1-2; D ambiguous. CDR1 is MNHNS and CDR2 is SASEGT in the germline V gene. V shed 6 bases and J shed 2 bases, with 10 bases lying between them. The CDR3 spans 13 residues. The CDR3 is CASRLDANYGYTF. As DNA, the CDR3 is TGTGCCAGCAGGCTGGACGCGAACTATGGCTACACCTTC.